A selection of T cell receptor beta chains follows, all from one sample in a study of OX40 agonist ivuxolimab in advanced cancers. The data were produced by immunoSEQ multiplex PCR, yet TCRdb's version contains in-frame clones alone and is incomplete. In the table there are about 58,000 clones, about 86% of which are singletons. This specimen was CD4+ or CD8+ T cells sorted from blood, taken in a trial of the OX40 agonist ivuxolimab. These receptor sequences come from an adult with an advanced solid tumor such as melanoma, head and neck, liver or kidney cancer. Each CDR3 is given with its conserved first and last residue. A D gene is named only where the DNA matches it firmly. Clone sizes are given selectively: once, few, many, or a class where the clone is expanded.

D | J | V | size | DNA | CDR3
TRBD1 | TRBJ2-7 | TRBV18 | . | TGTGCCAGCTCACCAGGGACAGGACCGCAGTACGAGCAGTACTTC | CASSPGTGPQYEQYF
. | TRBJ1-1 | TRBV18 | . | TGTGCCAGCTCACCATTCGGAAATTTGAACACTGAAGCTTTCTTT | CASSPFGNLNTEAFF
TRBD1 | TRBJ2-3 | TRBV7-3 | . | TGTGCCAGCAGCTCCGGGACAGGGTCAAAAGATACGCAGTATTTT | CASSSGTGSKDTQYF
. | TRBJ2-2 | TRBV13 | . | TGTGCCAGCAGCTTGGGACCCCTTTTTGGCACCGGGGAGCTGTTTTTT | CASSLGPLFGTGELFF
TRBD1 | TRBJ2-5 | TRBV4-1 | . | TGCGCCAGCAGCCAAGGTACAGGGGGAGAGACCCAGTACTTC | CASSQGTGGETQYF
TRBD1 | TRBJ1-2 | TRBV18 | . | TGTGCCAGCTCACCAACCACAGGGGGAAACTATGGCTACACCTTC | CASSPTTGGNYGYTF
TRBD1 | TRBJ1-1 | TRBV7-9 | medium-sized | TGTGCCAGCAGCGTGACAGGGGGCAACACTGAAGCTTTCTTT | CASSVTGGNTEAFF
TRBD1 | TRBJ2-4 | TRBV6-5 | . | TGTGCCAGCAAAACGACAGGGGGAGACATTCAGTACTTC | CASKTTGGDIQYF
. | TRBJ2-5 | TRBV9 | . | TGTGCCAGCAGCGTCGTGGGGCAGAACCAAGAGACCCAGTACTTC | CASSVVGQNQETQYF
TRBD1 | TRBJ1-2 | TRBV5-6 | . | TGTGCCAGCAGCCAAAGCCCGGACAGGGTCTATGGCTACACCTTC | CASSQSPDRVYGYTF
. | TRBJ1-4 | TRBV30 | . | TGTGCCTGGAGGGGAGGGCGCGCCAATGAAAAACTGTTTTTT | CAWRGGRANEKLFF
. | TRBJ1-1 | TRBV18 | . | TGTGCCAGCTCACCAGTCAAACAGTACCTATTGAACACTGAAGCTTTCTTT | CASSPVKQYLLNTEAFF
. | TRBJ1-4 | TRBV6-5 | . | TGTGCCAGCAGTTACTCTGTTACCGAAAAACTGTTTTTT | CASSYSVTEKLFF
TRBD1 | TRBJ1-1 | TRBV10-3 | . | TGTGCCATCACGGACAGGGAGGGCACTGAAGCTTTCTTT | CAITDREGTEAFF
. | TRBJ1-4 | TRBV5-4 | . | TGTGCCAGCAGCGCGACAGGCGAGGGGGAAAAACTGTTTTTT | CASSATGEGEKLFF
TRBD1 | TRBJ2-2 | TRBV19 | . | TGTGCCAGTAGTATACAGGGGGCGACCGGGGAGCTGTTTTTT | CASSIQGATGELFF
. | TRBJ2-7 | TRBV5-1 | . | TGCGCCAGCAGCTTCCAGGGCAGAGCGGCCGGCTACGAGCAGTACTTC | CASSFQGRAAGYEQYF
. | TRBJ1-4 | TRBV6-1 | once | TGTGCCAGCAGTGAAAAGGGTGTAAATGAAAAACTGTTTTTT | CASSEKGVNEKLFF
. | TRBJ2-5 | TRBV2 | . | TGTGCCAGCAGTCCAGACACGGGGCAAGAGACCCAGTACTTC | CASSPDTGQETQYF
. | TRBJ1-5 | TRBV19 | . | TGTGCCAGTAGTATTAGCCACTACAATCAGCCCCAGCATTTT | CASSISHYNQPQHF
TRBD2 | TRBJ2-3 | TRBV7-8 | . | TGTGCCAGCAGCCCAACTAGCGGAAAAAGCACAGATACGCAGTATTTT | CASSPTSGKSTDTQYF
TRBD1 | TRBJ1-2 | TRBV5-1 | . | TGCGCCAGCAGCTCCGGACAGGGAAACTATGGCTACACCTTC | CASSSGQGNYGYTF
. | TRBJ1-6 | TRBV29-1 | . | TGCAGCGTGGCCCGGGATCCAAATTCACCCCTCCACTTT | CSVARDPNSPLHF
TRBD1 | TRBJ2-7 | TRBV2 | . | TGTGCCAGCAGTGAGAGGGGGCAAAGCTCCTACGAGCAGTACTTC | CASSERGQSSYEQYF
TRBD1 | TRBJ2-5 | TRBV7-2 | . | TGTGCCAGCAGCTCGGACAGGGGGGAGACCCAGTACTTC | CASSSDRGETQYF
TRBD2 | TRBJ2-1 | TRBV6-4 | once | TGTGCCAGCAGTGACGTGTCACCCGGACTAGGACTTGACAATGAGCAGTTCTTC | CASSDVSPGLGLDNEQFF
TRBD1 | TRBJ1-3 | TRBV5-1 | . | TGCGCCAGCAGCCACGGACAGGGTTTGTCTGGAAACACCATATATTTT | CASSHGQGLSGNTIYF
. | TRBJ2-7 | TRBV18 | few | TGTGCCAGCTCACCCTTACTCGACAGCCACGAGCAGTACTTC | CASSPLLDSHEQYF
. | TRBJ2-3 | TRBV4-1 | . | TGCGCCAGCAGAAAAGGGACTTCCCATTTAGTGGATACGCAGTATTTT | CASRKGTSHLVDTQYF
. | TRBJ1-3 | TRBV7-3 | . | TGTGCCAGCAGCTTCGACGGCAGGGCTGGAAACACCATATATTTT | CASSFDGRAGNTIYF
. | TRBJ2-7 | TRBV9 | . | TGTGCCAGCAGTAACCGACCTGGAACCTACGAGCAGTACTTC | CASSNRPGTYEQYF
. | TRBJ2-4 | TRBV7-9 | . | TGTGCCAGCAGCTTATCCGTCGGAGCCCTAGCCAAAAACATTCAGTACTTC | CASSLSVGALAKNIQYF
TRBD2 | TRBJ2-3 | TRBV6-5 | . | TGTGCCAGCACCTCACGGACTAGCGGGGGGGATACGCAGTATTTT | CASTSRTSGGDTQYF
. | TRBJ2-7 | TRBV7-9 | . | TGTGCCAGCAGTCCCAGTCGTGGGGGTATTAACGCCTACGAGCAGTACTTC | CASSPSRGGINAYEQYF
. | TRBJ1-5 | TRBV5-6 | once | TGTGCCAGCAGCTTACTCGGATATAGCAATCAGCCCCAGCATTTT | CASSLLGYSNQPQHF
TRBD1 | TRBJ1-6 | TRBV27 | . | TGTGCCAGCAGTCCCGGACAGGGAAATAATTCACCCCTCCACTTT | CASSPGQGNNSPLHF
TRBD1 | TRBJ2-1 | TRBV18 | . | TGTGCCAGCTCAACCGGGACAGGGTTCTACAATGAGCAGTTCTTC | CASSTGTGFYNEQFF
. | TRBJ1-5 | TRBV5-6 | . | TGTGCCAGCAGCTTCGGCCCTGGGGGTAGGGATAGCAATCAGCCCCAGCATTTT | CASSFGPGGRDSNQPQHF
. | TRBJ1-1 | TRBV19 | . | TGTGCCAGTAGTTCTCCCGGGGCTCCCATGAACACTGAAGCTTTCTTT | CASSSPGAPMNTEAFF
. | TRBJ2-2 | TRBV11-3 | . | TGTGCCAGCAGCTTCCAGTCCACCGGGGAGCTGTTTTTT | CASSFQSTGELFF
. | TRBJ2-5 | TRBV29-1 | . | TGCAGCGTTGATGGGGGCCCGAAGACCCAGTACTTC | CSVDGGPKTQYF
. | TRBJ1-6 | TRBV6-5 | once | TGTGCCAGCAGTTACCAGAGCTCCTATAATTCACCCCTCCACTTT | CASSYQSSYNSPLHF
. | TRBJ2-7 | TRBV11-3 | . | TGTGCCAGCAGTCCCCCGGGGTCGCCCCACGAGCAGTACTTC | CASSPPGSPHEQYF
. | TRBJ2-3 | TRBV6-6 | . | TGTGCCAGCAGATCAGGGGCGGGGGGCACAGATACGCAGTATTTT | CASRSGAGGTDTQYF
. | TRBJ2-2 | TRBV6-5 | . | TGTGCCAGCAGTTACTCGCACAGTCCGAACACCGGGGAGCTGTTTTTT | CASSYSHSPNTGELFF
TRBD1 | TRBJ2-7 | TRBV18 | . | TGTGCCAGCTCAGCACTGGGACAGGTAACCTACGAGCAGTACTTC | CASSALGQVTYEQYF
. | TRBJ1-2 | TRBV15 | . | TGTGCCACCAGCAGTGACATCAGGCGGACAGCCTATGGCTACACCTTC | CATSSDIRRTAYGYTF
. | TRBJ1-1 | TRBV5-6 | . | TGTGCCAGCAGCCTATGGACGTGGGACACTGAAGCTTTCTTT | CASSLWTWDTEAFF
. | TRBJ1-6 | TRBV5-1 | . | TGCGCCAGCAGCTTGGGGGAAAGCTCCTATAATTCACCCCTCCACTTT | CASSLGESSYNSPLHF
. | TRBJ1-2 | TRBV4-1 | . | TGCGCCAGCAGCCGGCCTGGCGGGCCGCGACCGACTAACTATGGCTACACCTTC | CASSRPGGPRPTNYGYTF
. | TRBJ2-3 | TRBV5-8 | . | TGTGCCAGCAGCTTGGCCTCAGGAGGACCAAGCACAGATACGCAGTATTTT | CASSLASGGPSTDTQYF
. | TRBJ2-5 | TRBV18 | . | TGTGCCAGCTCACCAGTAATTCGGCGGGGCCAAGAGACCCAGTACTTC | CASSPVIRRGQETQYF